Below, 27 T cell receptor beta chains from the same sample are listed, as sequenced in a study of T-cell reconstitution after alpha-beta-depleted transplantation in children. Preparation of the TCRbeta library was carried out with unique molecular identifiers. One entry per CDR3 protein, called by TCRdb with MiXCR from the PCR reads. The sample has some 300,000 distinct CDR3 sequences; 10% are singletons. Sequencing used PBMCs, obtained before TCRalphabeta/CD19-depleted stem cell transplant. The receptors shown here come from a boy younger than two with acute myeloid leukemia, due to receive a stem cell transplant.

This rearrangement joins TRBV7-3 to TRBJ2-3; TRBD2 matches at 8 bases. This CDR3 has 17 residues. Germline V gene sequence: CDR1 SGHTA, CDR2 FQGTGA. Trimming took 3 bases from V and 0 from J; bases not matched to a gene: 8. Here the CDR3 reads CASSFELAGSSTDTQYF. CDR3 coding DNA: TGTGCCAGCAGCTTCGAGCTAGCGGGTTCTAGCACAGATACGCAGTATTTT.

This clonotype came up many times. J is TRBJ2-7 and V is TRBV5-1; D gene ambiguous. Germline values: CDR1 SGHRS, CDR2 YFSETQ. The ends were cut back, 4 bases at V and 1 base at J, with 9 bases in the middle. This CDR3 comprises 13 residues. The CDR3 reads CASSKDPSYEQYF. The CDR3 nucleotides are TGCGCCAGCAGCAAGGACCCTTCCTACGAGCAGTACTTC.

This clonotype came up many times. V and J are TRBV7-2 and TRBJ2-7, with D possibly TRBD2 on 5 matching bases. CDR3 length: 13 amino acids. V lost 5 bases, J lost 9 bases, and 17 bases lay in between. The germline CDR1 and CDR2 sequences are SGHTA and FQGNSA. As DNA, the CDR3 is TGTGCCAGCAGCCTGCGCGTGGAGGCGCCGCAGTACTTC. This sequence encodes CASSLRVEAPQYF.

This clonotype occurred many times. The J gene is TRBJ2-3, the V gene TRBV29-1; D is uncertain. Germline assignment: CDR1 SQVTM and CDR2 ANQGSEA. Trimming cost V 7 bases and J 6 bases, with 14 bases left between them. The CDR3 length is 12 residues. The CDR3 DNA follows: TGCAGCGGTGGACCTGAGCGTGATACGCAGTATTTT. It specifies CSGGPERDTQYF.

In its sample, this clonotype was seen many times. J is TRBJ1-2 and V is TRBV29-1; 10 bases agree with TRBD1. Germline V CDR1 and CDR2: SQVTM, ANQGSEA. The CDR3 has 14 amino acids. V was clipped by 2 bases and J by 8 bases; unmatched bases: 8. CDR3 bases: TGCAGCGTTGAAACCCCAGACAGGGGGCACGGCTACACCTTC. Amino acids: CSVETPDRGHGYTF.

CDR3 in amino acids: CASKGAPISYEQYF. Here the CDR3 DNA reads TGTGCCAGTAAGGGGGCCCCGATCTCCTACGAGCAGTACTTC. J is TRBJ2-7 and V is TRBV19, with 7 positions matching TRBD1. Germline V gene lookup returns CDR1 LNHDA and CDR2 SQIVND (reference sequence). The CDR3 covers 14 residues. V was pared by 7 bases and J by 0 bases, with 6 bases of the junction left unmatched. Combining the CDR3 with reference TRBV19 and TRBJ2-7 gives the whole variable domain DGGITQSPKYLFRKEGQNVTLSCEQNLNHDAMYWYRQDPGQGLRLIYYSQIVNDFQKGDIAEGYSVSREKKESFPLTVTSAQKNPTAFYLCASKGAPISYEQYFGPGTRLTVT.

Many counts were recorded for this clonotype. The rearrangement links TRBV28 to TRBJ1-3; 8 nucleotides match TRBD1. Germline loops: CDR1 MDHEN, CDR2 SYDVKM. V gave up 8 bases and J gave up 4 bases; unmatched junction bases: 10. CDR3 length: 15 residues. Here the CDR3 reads CASDSRQGLGNTIYF. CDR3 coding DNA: TGTGCCAGCGACAGCAGACAGGGGCTGGGAAACACCATATATTTT.

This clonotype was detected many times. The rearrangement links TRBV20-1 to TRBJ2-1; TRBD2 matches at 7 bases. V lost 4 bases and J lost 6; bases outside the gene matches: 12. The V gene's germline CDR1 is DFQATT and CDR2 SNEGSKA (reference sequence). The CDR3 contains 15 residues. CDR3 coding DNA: TGCAGTGCTACCCTATCCCAACTAGCGTTCAATGAGCAGTTCTTC. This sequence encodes CSATLSQLAFNEQFF.

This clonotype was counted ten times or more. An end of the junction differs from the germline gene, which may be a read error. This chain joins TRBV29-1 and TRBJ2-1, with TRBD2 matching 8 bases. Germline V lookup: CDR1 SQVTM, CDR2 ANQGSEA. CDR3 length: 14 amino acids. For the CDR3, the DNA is TGCAGCCTTGACCCTAGCGGGTCGTCCAATGAGCAGTTCTTC. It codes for CSLDPSGSSNEQFF.

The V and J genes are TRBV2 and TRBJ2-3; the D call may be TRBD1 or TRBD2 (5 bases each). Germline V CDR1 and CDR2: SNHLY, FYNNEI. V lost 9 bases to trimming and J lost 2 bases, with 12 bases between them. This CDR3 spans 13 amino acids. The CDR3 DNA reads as TGTGCCAGTTTGGGGGTTTACACAGATACGCAGTATTTT. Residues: CASLGVYTDTQYF.

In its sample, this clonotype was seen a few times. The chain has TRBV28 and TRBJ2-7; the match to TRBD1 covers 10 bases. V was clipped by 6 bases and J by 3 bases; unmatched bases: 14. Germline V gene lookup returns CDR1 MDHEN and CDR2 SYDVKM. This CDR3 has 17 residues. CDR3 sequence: CASSLISYRDRGYEQYF. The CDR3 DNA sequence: TGTGCCAGCAGCCTGATCTCGTACCGGGACAGGGGCTACGAGCAGTACTTC.

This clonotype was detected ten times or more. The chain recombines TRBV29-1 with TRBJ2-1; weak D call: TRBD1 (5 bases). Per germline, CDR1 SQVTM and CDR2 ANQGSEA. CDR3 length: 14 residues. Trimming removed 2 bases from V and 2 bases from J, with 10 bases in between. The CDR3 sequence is CSVEQGTPYNEQFF. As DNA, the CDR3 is TGCAGCGTTGAACAGGGTACGCCCTACAATGAGCAGTTCTTC.

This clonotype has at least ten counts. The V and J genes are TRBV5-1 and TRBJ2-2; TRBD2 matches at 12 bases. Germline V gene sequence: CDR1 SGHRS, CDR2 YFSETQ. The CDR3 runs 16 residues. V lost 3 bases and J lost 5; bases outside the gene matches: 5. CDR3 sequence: CASSWLAGGPTGELFF. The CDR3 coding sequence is TGCGCCAGCAGCTGGCTAGCGGGAGGGCCTACCGGGGAGCTGTTTTTT.

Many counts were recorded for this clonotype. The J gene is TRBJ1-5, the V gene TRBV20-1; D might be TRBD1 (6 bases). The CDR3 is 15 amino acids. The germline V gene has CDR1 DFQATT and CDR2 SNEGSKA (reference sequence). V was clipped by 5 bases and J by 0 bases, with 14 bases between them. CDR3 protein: CSAQTGLYSNQPQHF. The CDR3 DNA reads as TGCAGTGCTCAGACAGGCCTATATAGCAATCAGCCCCAGCATTTT.

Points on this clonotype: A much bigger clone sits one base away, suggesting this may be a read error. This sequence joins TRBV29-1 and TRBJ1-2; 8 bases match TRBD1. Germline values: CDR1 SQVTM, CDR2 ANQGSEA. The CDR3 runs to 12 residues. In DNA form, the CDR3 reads TGCAGCGCCGCAAAAGGGACAGGTGGCGACACCTTC. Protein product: CSAAKGTGGDTF.

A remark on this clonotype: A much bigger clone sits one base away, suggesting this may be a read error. This CDR3 is CAISPRGPAPQYF. CDR3 coding DNA: TGTGCCATCAGTCCAAGGGGACCGGCGCCCCAGTACTTC. The chain links TRBV10-3 to TRBJ2-5, with D perhaps TRBD1 or TRBD2 (5 bases each). The germline V gene has CDR1 ENHRY and CDR2 SYGVKD. This CDR3 is built from 13 residues. With 5 bases removed from V and 9 bases from J, the gap between germline ends came to 16 bases.

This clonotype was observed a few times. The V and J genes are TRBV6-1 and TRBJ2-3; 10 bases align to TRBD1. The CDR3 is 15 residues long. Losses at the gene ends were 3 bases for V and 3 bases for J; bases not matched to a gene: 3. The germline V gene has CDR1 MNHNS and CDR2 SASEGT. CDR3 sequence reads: CASSELGQGTDTQYF. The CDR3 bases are TGTGCCAGCAGTGAGCTGGGACAGGGGACAGATACGCAGTATTTT.

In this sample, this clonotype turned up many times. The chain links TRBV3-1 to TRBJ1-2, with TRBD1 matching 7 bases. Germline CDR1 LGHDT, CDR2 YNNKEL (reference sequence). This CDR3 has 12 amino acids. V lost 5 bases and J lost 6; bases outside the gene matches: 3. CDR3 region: CASSFGTDGYTF. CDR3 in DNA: TGTGCCAGCAGCTTCGGGACAGATGGCTACACCTTC.

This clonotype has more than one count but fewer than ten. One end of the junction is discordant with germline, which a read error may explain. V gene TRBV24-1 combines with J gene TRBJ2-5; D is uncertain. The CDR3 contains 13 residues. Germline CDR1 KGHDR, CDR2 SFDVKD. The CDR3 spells CVTSDPRVETQYF. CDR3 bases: TGTGTCACCAGTGACCCCAGAGTGGAGACCCAGTACTTC.

The CDR3 DNA is TGTGCCAGCAGCCGGGACATGGGCTACGAGCAGTACTTC. Protein product: CASSRDMGYEQYF. This rearrangement joins TRBV3-1 to TRBJ2-7; possible D gene TRBD1, 6 bases. V was clipped by 4 bases and J by 3 bases, with 10 bases between them. This CDR3 has 13 residues. The germline CDR1 and CDR2 sequences are LGHDT and YNNKEL (reference sequence).

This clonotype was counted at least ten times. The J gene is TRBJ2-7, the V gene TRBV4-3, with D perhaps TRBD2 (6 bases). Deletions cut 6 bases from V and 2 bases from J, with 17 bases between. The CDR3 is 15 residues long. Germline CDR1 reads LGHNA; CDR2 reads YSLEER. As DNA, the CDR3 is TGCGCCAGCAGTACTTTTTCGGGAGCCGCCTACGAGCAGTACTTC. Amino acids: CASSTFSGAAYEQYF.

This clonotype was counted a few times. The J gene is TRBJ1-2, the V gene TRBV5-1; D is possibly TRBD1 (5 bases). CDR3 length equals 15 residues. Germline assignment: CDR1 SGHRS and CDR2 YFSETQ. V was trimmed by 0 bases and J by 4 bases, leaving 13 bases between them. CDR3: CASSLARTGTYGYTF. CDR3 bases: TGCGCCAGCAGCTTGGCCAGGACGGGGACCTATGGCTACACCTTC. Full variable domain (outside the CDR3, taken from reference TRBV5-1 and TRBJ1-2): KAGVTQTPRYLIKTRGQQVTLSCSPISGHRSVSWYQQTPGQGLQFLFEYFSETQRNKGNFPGRFSGRQFSNSRSEMNVSTLELGDSALYLCASSLARTGTYGYTFGSGTRLTVV.

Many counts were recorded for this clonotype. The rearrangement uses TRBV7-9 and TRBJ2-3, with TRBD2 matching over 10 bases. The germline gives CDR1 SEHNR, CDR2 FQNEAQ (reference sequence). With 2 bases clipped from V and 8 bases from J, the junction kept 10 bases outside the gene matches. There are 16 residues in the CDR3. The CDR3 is CASSLSGTSVAATQYF. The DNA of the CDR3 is TGTGCCAGCAGCTTATCGGGGACTAGCGTAGCTGCTACGCAGTATTTT.

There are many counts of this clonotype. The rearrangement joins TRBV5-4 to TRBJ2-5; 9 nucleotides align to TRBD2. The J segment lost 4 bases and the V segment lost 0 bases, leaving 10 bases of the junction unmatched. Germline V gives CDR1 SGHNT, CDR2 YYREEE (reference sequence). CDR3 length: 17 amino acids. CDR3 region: CASSLVLGSGSGETQYF. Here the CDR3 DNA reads TGTGCCAGCAGCTTGGTTTTGGGTAGCGGGAGCGGAGAGACCCAGTACTTC.

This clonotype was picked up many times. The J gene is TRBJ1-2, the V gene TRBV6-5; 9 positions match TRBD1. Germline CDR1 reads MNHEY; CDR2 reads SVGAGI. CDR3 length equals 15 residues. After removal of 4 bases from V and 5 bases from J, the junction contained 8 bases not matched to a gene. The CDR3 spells CASSSAGTGKYGYTF. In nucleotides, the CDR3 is TGTGCCAGCAGTTCCGCCGGGACAGGGAAATATGGCTACACCTTC.

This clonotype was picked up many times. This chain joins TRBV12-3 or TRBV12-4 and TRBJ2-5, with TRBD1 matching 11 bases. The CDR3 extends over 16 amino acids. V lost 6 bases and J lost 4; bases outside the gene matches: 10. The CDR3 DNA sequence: TGTGCCAGCAGCCTCCCGCCGGGACAGGGGGGAGAGACCCAGTACTTC. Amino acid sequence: CASSLPPGQGGETQYF.

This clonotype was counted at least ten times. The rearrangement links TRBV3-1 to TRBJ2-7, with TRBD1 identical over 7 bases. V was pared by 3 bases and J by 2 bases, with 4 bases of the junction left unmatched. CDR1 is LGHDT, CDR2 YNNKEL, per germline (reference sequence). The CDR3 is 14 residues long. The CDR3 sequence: CASSHMTGTYEQYF. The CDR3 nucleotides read TGTGCCAGCAGCCACATGACAGGGACCTACGAGCAGTACTTC.